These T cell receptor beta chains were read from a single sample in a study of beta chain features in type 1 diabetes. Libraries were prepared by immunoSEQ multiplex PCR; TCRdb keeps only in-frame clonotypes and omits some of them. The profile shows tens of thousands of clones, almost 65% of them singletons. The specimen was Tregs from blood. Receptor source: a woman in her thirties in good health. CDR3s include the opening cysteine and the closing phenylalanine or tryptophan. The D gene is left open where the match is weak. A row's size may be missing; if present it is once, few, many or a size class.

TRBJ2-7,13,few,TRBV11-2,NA,CASSRGTANEQYF,TGTGCCAGCAGCCGCGGGACAGCGAACGAGCAGTACTTC
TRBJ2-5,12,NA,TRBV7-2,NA,CASSPVPGTQYF,TGTGCCAGCAGCCCAGTCCCGGGGACCCAGTACTTC
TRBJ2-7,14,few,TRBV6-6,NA,CASSYLQGGDEQYF,TGTGCCAGCAGTTATCTACAGGGCGGAGACGAGCAGTACTTC
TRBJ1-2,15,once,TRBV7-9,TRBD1,CASSLAETGGYGYTF,TGTGCCAGCAGCTTAGCAGAGACAGGGGGCTATGGCTACACCTTC
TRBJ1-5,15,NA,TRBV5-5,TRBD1,CASSSRTGVYQPQHF,TGTGCCAGCAGCTCCCGGACAGGGGTGTATCAGCCCCAGCATTTT
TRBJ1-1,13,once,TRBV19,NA,CASSVAQGAEAFF,TGTGCCAGTAGTGTAGCCCAGGGCGCTGAAGCTTTCTTT
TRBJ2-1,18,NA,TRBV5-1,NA,CASSLVRGRLSSYNEQFF,TGCGCCAGCAGCTTGGTGCGGGGACGGTTAAGCTCCTACAATGAGCAGTTCTTC
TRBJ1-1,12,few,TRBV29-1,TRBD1,CSADRAYTEAFF,TGCAGCGCAGACAGGGCGTACACTGAAGCTTTCTTT
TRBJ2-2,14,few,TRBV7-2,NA,CASSLVRSTGELFF,TGTGCCAGCAGCTTAGTCCGGAGCACCGGGGAGCTGTTTTTT
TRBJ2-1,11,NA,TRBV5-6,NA,CASSLQGEQFF,TGTGCCAGCAGCTTGCAGGGTGAGCAGTTCTTC
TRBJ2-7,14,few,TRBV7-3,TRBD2,CASSWGLAGDEQYF,TGTGCCAGCAGCTGGGGACTAGCGGGAGACGAGCAGTACTTC
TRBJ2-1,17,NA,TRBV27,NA,CASSSASAFAGENEQFF,TGTGCCAGCAGTTCCGCCTCCGCCTTTGCGGGTGAGAATGAGCAGTTCTTC
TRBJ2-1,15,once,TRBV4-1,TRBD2,CASSPASGTSNEQFF,TGCGCCAGCAGCCCAGCTAGCGGGACCAGCAATGAGCAGTTCTTC
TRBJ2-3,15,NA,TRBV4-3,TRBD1,CASRLTGGATDTQYF,TGCGCCAGCAGGCTCACAGGGGGCGCAACAGATACGCAGTATTTT
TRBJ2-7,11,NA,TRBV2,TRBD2,CASSREDEQYF,TGTGCCAGCAGCCGGGAGGACGAGCAGTACTTC
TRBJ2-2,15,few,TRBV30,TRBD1,CAWKLGGRATGELFF,TGTGCCTGGAAGTTAGGGGGCAGGGCCACCGGGGAGCTGTTTTTT
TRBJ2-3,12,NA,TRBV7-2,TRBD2,CASSGTSGSKYF,TGTGCCAGCAGCGGGACTAGCGGGAGTAAATATTTT
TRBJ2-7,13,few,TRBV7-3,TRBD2,CASSRDPGGEQYF,TGTGCCAGCAGTCGGGACCCGGGGGGCGAGCAGTACTTC
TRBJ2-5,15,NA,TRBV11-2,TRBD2,CASSLVTSGKETQYF,TGTGCCAGCAGCTTAGTGACTAGCGGGAAAGAGACCCAGTACTTC
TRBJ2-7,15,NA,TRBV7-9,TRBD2,CASSITSGASYEQYF,TGTGCCAGCAGCATTACTAGCGGGGCCTCCTACGAGCAGTACTTC
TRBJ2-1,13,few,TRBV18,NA,CASSPGLNNEQFF,TGTGCCAGCTCCCCGGGACTGAACAATGAGCAGTTCTTC
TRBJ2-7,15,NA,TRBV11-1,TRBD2,CASSLAGTSYYEQYF,TGTGCCAGCAGCTTAGCCGGGACTAGCTACTACGAGCAGTACTTC
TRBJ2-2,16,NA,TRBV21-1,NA,CASSPSRRTNTGELFF,TGTGCCAGCAGCCCCTCGAGGCGAACGAACACCGGGGAGCTGTTTTTT
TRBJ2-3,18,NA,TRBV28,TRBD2,CASSFPPGISGSLDTQYF,TGTGCCAGCAGTTTCCCCCCCGGAATCAGCGGGAGTTTAGATACGCAGTATTTT
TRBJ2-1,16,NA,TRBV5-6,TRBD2,CASNGLAGVRYNEQFF,TGTGCCAGCAACGGACTAGCGGGAGTCCGCTACAATGAGCAGTTCTTC
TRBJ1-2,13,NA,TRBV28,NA,CASSRTENYGYTF,TGTGCCAGCAGTCGGACTGAAAACTATGGCTACACCTTC
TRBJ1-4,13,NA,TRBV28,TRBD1,CASRAGTEGKLFF,TGTGCCAGCAGGGCAGGGACAGAAGGAAAACTGTTTTTT
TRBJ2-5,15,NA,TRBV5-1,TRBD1,CASSEGQAGRETQYF,TGCGCCAGCAGCGAGGGACAGGCGGGTAGGGAGACCCAGTACTTC
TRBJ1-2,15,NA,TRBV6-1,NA,CASSEFSGQHYGYTF,TGTGCCAGCAGTGAATTTAGTGGACAGCACTATGGCTACACCTTC
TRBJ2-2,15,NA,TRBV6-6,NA,CASTSGILNTGELFF,TGTGCCAGCACCTCCGGGATTCTTAACACCGGGGAGCTGTTTTTT
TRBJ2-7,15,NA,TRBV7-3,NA,CASIPNAGSSYEQYF,TGTGCCAGCATACCCAACGCGGGGAGCTCCTACGAGCAGTACTTC
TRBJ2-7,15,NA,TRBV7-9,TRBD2,CASSLASGSAYEQYF,TGTGCCAGCAGCTTAGCTAGCGGGAGCGCCTACGAGCAGTACTTC
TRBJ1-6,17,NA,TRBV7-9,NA,CASSLVYGRGNNSPLHF,TGTGCCAGCAGCTTAGTGTATGGACGGGGGAATAATTCACCCCTCCACTTT
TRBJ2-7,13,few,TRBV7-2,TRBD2,CASSLTLAGQQYF,TGTGCCAGCAGCCTCACACTAGCGGGACAGCAGTACTTC
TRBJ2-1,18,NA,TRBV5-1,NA,CASSFGASDFGPYNEQFF,TGCGCCAGCAGCTTTGGGGCTAGCGATTTCGGGCCCTACAATGAGCAGTTCTTC
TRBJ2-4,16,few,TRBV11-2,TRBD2,CASSELAALAKNIQYF,TGTGCCAGCAGCGAACTAGCGGCACTAGCCAAAAACATTCAGTACTTC
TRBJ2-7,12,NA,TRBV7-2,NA,CASSSRSYEQYF,TGTGCCAGCAGCTCCCGCTCCTACGAGCAGTACTTC
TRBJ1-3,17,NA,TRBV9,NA,CASSGRPDTFSGNTIYF,TGTGCCAGCAGCGGACGTCCGGACACGTTCTCTGGAAACACCATATATTTT
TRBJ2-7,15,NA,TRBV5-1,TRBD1,CASSFNPGQSYEQYF,TGCGCCAGCAGCTTTAATCCGGGACAGAGCTACGAGCAGTACTTC
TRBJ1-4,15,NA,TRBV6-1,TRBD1,CASSELGTENEKLFF,TGTGCCAGCAGTGAACTCGGGACAGAGAATGAAAAACTGTTTTTT
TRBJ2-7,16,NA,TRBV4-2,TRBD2,CASSQDLAVSSYEQYF,TGTGCCAGCAGCCAAGACCTAGCGGTTAGCTCCTACGAGCAGTACTTC
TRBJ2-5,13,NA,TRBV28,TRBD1,CASSWDREETQYF,TGTGCCAGCAGTTGGGACAGGGAAGAGACCCAGTACTTC
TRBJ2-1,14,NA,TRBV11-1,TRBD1,CASSRDRDYNEQFF,TGTGCCAGCAGCCGGGACAGGGACTACAATGAGCAGTTCTTC
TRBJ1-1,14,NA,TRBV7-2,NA,CASNKGVVSTEAFF,TGTGCCAGCAACAAAGGGGTGGTGAGCACTGAAGCTTTCTTT
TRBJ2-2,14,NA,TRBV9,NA,CASSVGGSAGELFF,TGTGCCAGCAGCGTAGGCGGAAGCGCCGGAGAGCTGTTTTTT
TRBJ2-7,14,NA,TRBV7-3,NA,CASSLSAGAYEQYF,TGTGCCAGCAGCTTAAGTGCAGGGGCCTACGAGCAGTACTTC
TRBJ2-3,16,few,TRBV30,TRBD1,CAWSAGQGVLADTQYF,TGTGCCTGGAGTGCAGGACAGGGTGTTTTGGCAGATACGCAGTATTTT
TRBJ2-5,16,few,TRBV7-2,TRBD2,CASSSFSGSPGETQYF,TGTGCCAGCAGCTCGTTTAGCGGGAGTCCCGGGGAGACCCAGTACTTC
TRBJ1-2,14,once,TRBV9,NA,CASSATDRNYGYTF,TGTGCCAGCAGCGCGACCGACAGGAACTATGGCTACACCTTC
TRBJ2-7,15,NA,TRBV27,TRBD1,CASSLGPGGYYEQYF,TGTGCCAGCAGTTTAGGGCCAGGGGGATACTACGAGCAGTACTTC
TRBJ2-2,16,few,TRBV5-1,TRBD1,CASSFRTGTSTGELFF,TGCGCCAGCAGCTTCCGGACAGGGACGAGCACCGGGGAGCTGTTTTTT
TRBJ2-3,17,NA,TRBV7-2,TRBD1,CASSVIGGRLPTDTQYF,TGTGCCAGCAGCGTAATAGGGGGCCGTTTGCCCACAGATACGCAGTATTTT
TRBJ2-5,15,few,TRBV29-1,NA,CSVVGWGRDQETQYF,TGCAGCGTTGTTGGCTGGGGGCGAGACCAAGAGACCCAGTACTTC
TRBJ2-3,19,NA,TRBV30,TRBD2,CAWSRQGWLAGGSTDTQYF,TGTGCCTGGAGTAGACAGGGATGGCTAGCGGGAGGAAGCACAGATACGCAGTATTTT
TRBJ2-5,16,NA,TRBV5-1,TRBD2,CASSGTSGRARETQYF,TGCGCCAGCAGCGGGACTAGCGGGAGGGCGCGGGAGACCCAGTACTTC
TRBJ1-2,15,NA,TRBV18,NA,CASSPPYQASYGYTF,TGTGCCAGCTCACCACCTTATCAGGCCTCCTATGGCTACACCTTC